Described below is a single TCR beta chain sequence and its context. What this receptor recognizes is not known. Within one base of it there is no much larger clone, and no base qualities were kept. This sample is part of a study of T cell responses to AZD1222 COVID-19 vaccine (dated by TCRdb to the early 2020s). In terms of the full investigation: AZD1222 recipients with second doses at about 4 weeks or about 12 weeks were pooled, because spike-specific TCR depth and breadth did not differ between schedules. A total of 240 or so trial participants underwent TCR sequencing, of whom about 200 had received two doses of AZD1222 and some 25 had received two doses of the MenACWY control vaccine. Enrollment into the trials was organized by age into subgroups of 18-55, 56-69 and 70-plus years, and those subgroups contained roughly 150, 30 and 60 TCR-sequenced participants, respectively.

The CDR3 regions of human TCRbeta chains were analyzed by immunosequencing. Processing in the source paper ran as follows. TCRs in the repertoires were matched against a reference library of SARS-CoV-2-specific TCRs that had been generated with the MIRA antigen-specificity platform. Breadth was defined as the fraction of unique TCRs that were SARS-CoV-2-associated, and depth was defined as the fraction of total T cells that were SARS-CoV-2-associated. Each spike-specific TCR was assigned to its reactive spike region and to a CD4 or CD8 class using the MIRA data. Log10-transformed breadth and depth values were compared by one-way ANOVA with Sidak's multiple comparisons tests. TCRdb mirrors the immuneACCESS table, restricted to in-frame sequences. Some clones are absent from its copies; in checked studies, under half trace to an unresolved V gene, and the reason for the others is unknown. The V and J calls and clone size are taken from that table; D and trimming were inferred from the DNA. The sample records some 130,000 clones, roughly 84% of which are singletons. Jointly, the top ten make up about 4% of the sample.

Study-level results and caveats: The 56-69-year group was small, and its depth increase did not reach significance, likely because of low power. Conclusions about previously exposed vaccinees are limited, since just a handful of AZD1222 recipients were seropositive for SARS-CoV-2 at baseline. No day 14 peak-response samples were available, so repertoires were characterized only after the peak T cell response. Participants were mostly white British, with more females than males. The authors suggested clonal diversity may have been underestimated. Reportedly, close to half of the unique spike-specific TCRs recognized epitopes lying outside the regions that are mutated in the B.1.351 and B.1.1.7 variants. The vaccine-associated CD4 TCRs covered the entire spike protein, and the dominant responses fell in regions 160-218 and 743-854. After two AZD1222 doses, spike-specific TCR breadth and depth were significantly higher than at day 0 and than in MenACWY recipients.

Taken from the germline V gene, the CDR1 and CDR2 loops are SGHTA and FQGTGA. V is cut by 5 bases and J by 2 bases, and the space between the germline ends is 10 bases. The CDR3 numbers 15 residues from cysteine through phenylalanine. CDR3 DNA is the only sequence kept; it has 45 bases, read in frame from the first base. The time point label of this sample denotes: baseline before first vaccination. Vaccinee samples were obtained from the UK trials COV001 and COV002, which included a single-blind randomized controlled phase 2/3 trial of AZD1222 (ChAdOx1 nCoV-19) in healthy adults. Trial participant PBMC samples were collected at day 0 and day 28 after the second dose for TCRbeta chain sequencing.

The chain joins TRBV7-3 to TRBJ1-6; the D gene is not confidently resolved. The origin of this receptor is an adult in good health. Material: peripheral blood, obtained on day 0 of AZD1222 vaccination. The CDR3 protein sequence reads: CASSDTGTYNSPLHF. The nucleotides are TGTGCCAGCAGCGACACCGGGACCTATAATTCACCCCTCCACTTT.